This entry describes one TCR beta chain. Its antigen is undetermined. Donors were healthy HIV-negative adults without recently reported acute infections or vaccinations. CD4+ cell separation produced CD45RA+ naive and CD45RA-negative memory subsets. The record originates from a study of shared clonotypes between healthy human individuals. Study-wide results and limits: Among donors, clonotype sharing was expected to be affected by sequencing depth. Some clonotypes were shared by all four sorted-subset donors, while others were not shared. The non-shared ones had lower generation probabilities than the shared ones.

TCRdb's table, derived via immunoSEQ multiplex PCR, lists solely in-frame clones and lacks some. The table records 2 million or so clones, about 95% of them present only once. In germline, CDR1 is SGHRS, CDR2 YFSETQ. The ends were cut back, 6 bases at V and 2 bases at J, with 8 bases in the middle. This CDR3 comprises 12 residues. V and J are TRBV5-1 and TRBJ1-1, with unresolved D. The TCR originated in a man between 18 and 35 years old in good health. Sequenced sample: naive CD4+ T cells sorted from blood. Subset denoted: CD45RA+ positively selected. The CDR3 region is CASTAVNTEAFF. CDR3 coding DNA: TGCGCCAGCACAGCTGTTAACACTGAAGCTTTCTTT.